The T cell receptor (beta chain) described here comes from a study of response to subunit inactivated influenza vaccine. A remark on this clonotype: What it binds is not known.

The CDR3 is 14 residues long. V was pared by 7 bases and J by 4 bases, with 8 bases of the junction left unmatched. CDR1 is KGHDR and CDR2 is SFDVKD in the germline V gene. Overall study findings and caveats: The authors proposed limited new T cell recruitment per seasonal influenza vaccination.

Each CDR3 protein gets one entry after TCRdb re-called the RT-PCR reads with MiXCR. The sample shows hundreds of thousands of distinct CDR3 sequences, under 20% of them seen only once. The sequencing used PBMCs from blood, collected 4 to 6 days after vaccination. This clonotype originated in a man aged 45-60 years who received an inactivated influenza vaccine. The gene calls are TRBV24-1 and TRBJ1-1, with 7 bases fitting TRBD1. Here the CDR3 reads CATSHRQGGTEAFF. CDR3 DNA: TGTGCCACCAGCCACAGACAGGGCGGCACTGAAGCTTTCTTT.